The next 25 T cell receptor beta chains were all read from a single sample in a study of shared clonotypes between healthy human individuals. Measured with immunoSEQ multiplex PCR; TCRdb has only the in-frame clones, and not every one. The table shows some 2.4 million clones, with roughly 93% occurring only once. The sequencing sample was made of naive CD4+ T cells from PBMCs. The subset denotes: CD45RA+ positively selected. Receptors originate from a man aged 18 to 29 in good health. Some clones in this sample may be carry-over from other donors' samples.

The rearrangement links TRBV18 to TRBJ2-1; weak D call: TRBD2 (6 bases). CDR3 length: 14 amino acids. Germline values: CDR1 KGHSH, CDR2 LQKENI. V shed 4 bases and J shed 8 bases, with 15 bases lying between them. CDR3 loop: CASSRGVSSYEQFF. CDR3 bases: TGTGCCAGCTCACGGGGGGTGTCATCCTATGAGCAGTTCTTC.

This sequence joins TRBV28 and TRBJ2-5; 11 bases are a match to TRBD1. CDR1 is MDHEN and CDR2 is SYDVKM in the germline V gene. The CDR3 spans 16 residues. The V segment lost 5 bases and the J segment 2 bases; nucleotides outside the gene matches: 7. The CDR3 loop is CASSNVGTGGQETQYF. CDR3 sequence (DNA): TGTGCCAGCAGTAACGTCGGGACAGGGGGACAAGAGACCCAGTACTTC.

The V and J genes are TRBV6-1 and TRBJ1-3; D perhaps matches TRBD1 (6 bases). Trimming left V 8 bases short and J 0 bases short, with 11 bases between. The CDR3 has 14 amino acids. Germline V gene data show CDR1 as MNHNS and CDR2 as SASEGT. This chain's CDR3 is CASRRGSSGNTIYF. The CDR3 coding sequence is TGTGCCAGCCGAAGGGGGTCCTCTGGAAACACCATATATTTT.

The chain recombines TRBV4-2 with TRBJ1-4; TRBD1 matches at 7 bases. Germline-derived CDR1 and CDR2 are LGHNA and YNFKEQ. V lost 4 bases to trimming and J lost 7 bases; unmatched junction nucleotides: 6. This CDR3 has 14 amino acids. For the CDR3, the DNA is TGTGCCAGCAGCCGAAACAGGGGAGGTGAAAAACTGTTTTTT. It encodes CASSRNRGGEKLFF.

The chain carries TRBV5-1 and TRBJ2-2, with TRBD2 matching over 12 bases. The CDR3 spans 18 residues. Germline CDR1 SGHRS, CDR2 YFSETQ. Trimming at V came to 2 bases and at J to 3 bases, leaving 8 bases not matched to a gene. CDR3 amino acids: CASSLPSGRAKYTGELFF. CDR3 bases: TGCGCCAGCAGCTTACCTAGCGGGAGGGCCAAGTACACCGGGGAGCTGTTTTTT.

The chain combines TRBV5-1 with TRBJ1-5; D gene uncertain. The CDR3 length is 15 residues. V was shortened by 1 base and J by 0 bases, with 8 bases between the two germline ends. CDR1 is SGHRS, CDR2 YFSETQ, per germline. This CDR3 is CASSLTPGSNQPQHF. CDR3 nucleotides: TGCGCCAGCAGCTTGACTCCGGGTAGCAATCAGCCCCAGCATTTT. Drawing the rest from reference TRBV5-1 and TRBJ1-5, the complete variable domain is KAGVTQTPRYLIKTRGQQVTLSCSPISGHRSVSWYQQTPGQGLQFLFEYFSETQRNKGNFPGRFSGRQFSNSRSEMNVSTLELGDSALYLCASSLTPGSNQPQHFGDGTRLSIL.

The rearrangement joins TRBV27 to TRBJ2-1; D remains unclear. This CDR3 comprises 13 residues. Trimming took 4 bases from V and 7 from J, leaving 11 bases between them. The germline CDR1 and CDR2 sequences are MNHEY and SMNVEV (reference sequence). The CDR3 loop is CASSSPLRNEQFF. Here the CDR3 DNA reads TGTGCCAGCAGTTCCCCCCTTCGAAATGAGCAGTTCTTC.

The V gene is TRBV5-6, the J gene TRBJ2-7, with TRBD1 as a possible D gene (6 bases). CDR3 length: 14 amino acids. From germline, CDR1 is SGHDT and CDR2 YYEEEE. Trimming pared 6 bases from V and 3 bases from J, leaving 16 bases between. The CDR3 reads CASTPRTAFYEQYF. The DNA of the CDR3 is TGTGCCAGCACCCCTCGGACAGCTTTCTACGAGCAGTACTTC.

V and J are TRBV11-2 and TRBJ2-7; D possibly matches TRBD1 or TRBD2 (5 bases each). Looked up from germline, CDR1 is SGHAT and CDR2 is FQNNGV. The CDR3 sequence is 15 residues long. Trimming took 0 bases from V and 5 from J, leaving 14 bases between them. The CDR3 loop reads CASSLDLPGANEQYF. In DNA, the CDR3 is TGTGCCAGCAGCTTAGACCTGCCCGGGGCCAACGAGCAGTACTTC.

V gene TRBV2 combines with J gene TRBJ2-2; 10 nucleotides align to TRBD2. Germline loops: CDR1 SNHLY, CDR2 FYNNEI. This CDR3 is 13 amino acids long. Trimming removed 8 bases from V and 7 bases from J; junction bases left unmatched: 4. As DNA, the CDR3 is TGTGCCAGCCGAAAGCGGGAGGGCGGGGAGCTGTTTTTT. The encoded protein is CASRKREGGELFF.

The chain is built from TRBV10-3 and TRBJ2-7; weak D call: TRBD1 (6 bases). This CDR3 is built from 14 residues. V lost 6 bases, J lost 0 bases, and 12 bases lay in between. The V gene's germline CDR1 is ENHRY and CDR2 SYGVKD. The chain's CDR3 is CAISGRGPSYEQYF. The DNA for the CDR3 is TGTGCCATCAGCGGCAGGGGACCCTCCTACGAGCAGTACTTC.

This clone was seen just once. The chain carries TRBV5-1 and TRBJ1-4; TRBD1 matches at 7 bases. The CDR3 sequence is 15 residues long. Germline V gives CDR1 SGHRS, CDR2 YFSETQ. V trimming: 6 bases; J trimming: 8 bases; junction bases outside the gene matches: 13. CDR3 sequence: CASTRRGQSGEKLFF. The CDR3 DNA reads TGCGCCAGCACGCGGAGGGGGCAATCGGGAGAAAAACTGTTTTTT.

This clone was seen more than once but under ten times. The chain links TRBV19 to TRBJ1-4, with D unclear. The CDR3 covers 15 residues. Trimming pared 3 bases from V and 7 bases from J, leaving 15 bases between. Germline values: CDR1 LNHDA, CDR2 SQIVND (reference sequence). CDR3 in amino acids: CASSIARLAAEKLFF. CDR3 coding DNA: TGTGCCAGTAGTATCGCCCGACTGGCCGCTGAAAAACTGTTTTTT. Drawing the rest from reference TRBV19 and TRBJ1-4, the complete variable domain is DGGITQSPKYLFRKEGQNVTLSCEQNLNHDAMYWYRQDPGQGLRLIYYSQIVNDFQKGDIAEGYSVSREKKESFPLTVTSAQKNPTAFYLCASSIARLAAEKLFFGSGTQLSVL.

The CDR3 nucleotides read TGTGCCAGCAGTTCAGTGACTAGCGGGAATAGTGAGCAGTTCTTC. This sequence encodes CASSSVTSGNSEQFF. This chain links TRBV28 with TRBJ2-1; TRBD2 matches at 11 bases. V lost 4 bases to trimming and J lost 9 bases; unmatched junction nucleotides: 8. This CDR3 has 15 amino acids. Looked up from germline, CDR1 is MDHEN and CDR2 is SYDVKM.

The chain combines TRBV6-6 with TRBJ2-7; no clear D. Deletions cut 6 bases from V and 1 base from J, with 16 bases between. The CDR3 has 15 amino acids. Germline lookup yields CDR1 MNHNY and CDR2 SVGAGI (reference sequence). CDR3: CASRNLMGRSYEQYF. The CDR3 region has the DNA TGTGCCAGCAGGAACCTTATGGGCAGATCCTACGAGCAGTACTTC.

This clone was observed a single time. This sequence joins TRBV6-1 and TRBJ2-2, with TRBD2 matching over 8 bases. Looked up from germline, CDR1 is MNHNS and CDR2 is SASEGT. The CDR3 has 14 residues. Trimming cost V 8 bases and J 4 bases; bases outside gene matches: 6. The CDR3 DNA reads TGTGCCAGCGTCCGTAGCGGGGCCACCGGGGAGCTGTTTTTT. This sequence encodes CASVRSGATGELFF.

This chain joins TRBV25-1 and TRBJ1-2, with a possible D match to TRBD1 (5 bases). CDR3 length: 14 amino acids. V dropped 0 bases and J dropped 7 bases, with 12 bases sitting between them. Germline CDR1 reads MGHDK; CDR2 reads SYGVNS. The CDR3 loop is CASSEYRGGFGYTF. In DNA form, the CDR3 reads TGTGCCAGCAGTGAATATCGGGGGGGGTTTGGCTACACCTTC.

Concerning this clone itself: The same CDR3 is also encoded by other DNA sequences in this sample. The rearrangement uses TRBV28 and TRBJ2-5; D call uncertain. The DNA end favors TRBJ2-7, so the J call may be wrong. The CDR3 is 13 residues long. Germline V gene data show CDR1 as MDHEN and CDR2 as SYDVKM. The CDR3 DNA follows: TGTGCCAGCAGTACCCCGAGCTCCTACGAGCAGTACTTC. Protein product: CASSTPSSYEQYF.

The chain has TRBV18 and TRBJ1-2; D gene ambiguous. Germline V gene data show CDR1 as KGHSH and CDR2 as LQKENI. Trimming stripped 2 bases from V and 5 bases from J, with 12 bases between. This CDR3 region has 14 residues. CDR3 loop: CASSPTQTSYGYTF. For the CDR3, the DNA is TGTGCCAGCTCACCAACACAGACCTCTTATGGCTACACCTTC.

The chain employs TRBV7-2 and TRBJ2-2, with 9 bases matching TRBD2. The CDR3 is 18 residues long. J was trimmed by 2 bases and V by 1 base; bases with no gene match: 8. Germline-derived CDR1 and CDR2 are SGHTA and FQGNSA. Written as DNA, the CDR3 is TGTGCCAGCAGCTTAGTTTGGCTAGCGGGATCTAACACCGGGGAGCTGTTTTTT. As protein: CASSLVWLAGSNTGELFF. The whole variable domain, remainder taken from reference TRBV7-2 and TRBJ2-2, is GAGVSQSPSNKVTEKGKDVELRCDPISGHTALYWYRQSLGQGLEFLIYFQGNSAPDKSGLPSDRFSAERTGGSVSTLTIQRTQQEDSAVYLCASSLVWLAGSNTGELFFGEGSRLTVL.

This clone was observed once. The chain carries TRBV15 and TRBJ1-2; D is unclear. The CDR3 consists of 15 residues. Trimming took 1 base from V and 3 from J, leaving 12 bases between them. Germline V lookup: CDR1 LNHNV, CDR2 YYDKDF (reference sequence). The CDR3 is CATSRVTGGDYGYTF. The CDR3 DNA follows: TGTGCCACCAGCAGAGTGACGGGCGGCGACTATGGCTACACCTTC.

This clone appeared a single time. The chain is built from TRBV5-1 and TRBJ2-7, with 9 bases identical to TRBD1. The CDR3 loop spans 15 amino acids. CDR1 SGHRS and CDR2 YFSETQ come from the germline V gene. Trimming took 3 bases from V and 2 from J; bases not matched to a gene: 6. The CDR3 loop reads CASSWWTGETYEQYF. CDR3 nucleotide sequence: TGCGCCAGCAGCTGGTGGACAGGGGAGACCTACGAGCAGTACTTC.

The CDR3, as DNA: TGCGCCAGCAGCTTCTTAGCGGGCCCGAACACCGGGGAGCTGTTTTTT. As protein: CASSFLAGPNTGELFF. The rearrangement links TRBV5-1 to TRBJ2-2; TRBD2 agrees at 7 bases. Germline CDR1 and CDR2: SGHRS and YFSETQ. The CDR3 extends over 16 amino acids. With 2 bases clipped from V and 0 bases from J, the junction kept 4 bases outside the gene matches. Combining the CDR3 with reference TRBV5-1 and TRBJ2-2 gives the whole variable domain KAGVTQTPRYLIKTRGQQVTLSCSPISGHRSVSWYQQTPGQGLQFLFEYFSETQRNKGNFPGRFSGRQFSNSRSEMNVSTLELGDSALYLCASSFLAGPNTGELFFGEGSRLTVL.

The chain employs TRBV5-4 and TRBJ1-1, with 9 bases matching TRBD1. Per the germline V gene, CDR1 is SGHNT and CDR2 is YYREEE (reference sequence). V trimming: 4 bases; J trimming: 14 bases; junction bases outside the gene matches: 9. This CDR3 region has 12 residues. The DNA of the CDR3 is TGTGCCAGCAGCACCCTGGACAGGGGATCCTTCTTT. Translating gives CASSTLDRGSFF.

Points on this clone: Other DNA sequences in the sample encode the same CDR3. The chain joins TRBV19 to TRBJ2-1; D possibly corresponds to TRBD2 (6 bases). Germline V gene lookup returns CDR1 LNHDA and CDR2 SQIVND (reference sequence). CDR3 length: 13 amino acids. V shed 6 bases and J shed 2 bases, with 8 bases lying between them. The CDR3 DNA is TGTGCCAGTAGCCGGGGGACCTACAATGAGCAGTTCTTC. Its translation: CASSRGTYNEQFF.